A single sample is the source of the 18 T cell receptor beta chains below, sequenced in a study of blood T cell repertoires in COVID-19. Method: immunoSEQ multiplex PCR; TCRdb's copy keeps in-frame clones and lacks some. The repertoire includes under 250,000 clones, around nine tenths of them detected once, and 1.5% to 2% sits in the top ten. Material: peripheral blood. The receptors stem from a woman aged 55 to 70 who had recovered from COVID-19.

This sequence joins TRBV7-9 and TRBJ2-7, with TRBD2 as a possible D gene (5 bases). The CDR3 has 13 residues. Trimming took off 5 bases at V and 1 base at J, with 9 bases between the two ends. Per the germline V gene, CDR1 is SEHNR and CDR2 is FQNEAQ (reference sequence). This CDR3 is CASSPWESYEQYF. CDR3 sequence (DNA): TGTGCCAGCAGCCCCTGGGAGTCCTACGAGCAGTACTTC.

This clone was found a few times. V gene TRBV7-6 combines with J gene TRBJ1-5; TRBD1 aligns across 7 bases. J gave up 0 bases and V 5 bases, and 4 bases lay outside the gene matches. Germline assignment: CDR1 SGHVS and CDR2 FNYEAQ. CDR3 size: 15 residues. In DNA, the CDR3 is TGTGCCAGCAGCCGACAGGGAACTAGCAATCAGCCCCAGCATTTT. It codes for CASSRQGTSNQPQHF. The complete variable domain, with remaining parts taken from reference TRBV7-6 and TRBJ1-5, reads GAGVSQSPRYKVTKRGQDVALRCDPISGHVSLYWYRQALGQGPEFLTYFNYEAQQDKSGLPNDRFSAERPEGSISTLTIQRTEQRDSAMYRCASSRQGTSNQPQHFGDGTRLSIL.

J is TRBJ2-1 and V is TRBV6-6; possible D gene TRBD1, 6 bases. V was cut by 7 bases and J by 8 bases, with 18 bases left in between. Germline CDR1 MNHNY, CDR2 SVGAGI (reference sequence). The CDR3 loop spans 14 amino acids. The CDR3 DNA follows: TGTGCCAGCACCCTAAACAGGGTTAGCTATGAGCAGTTCTTC. Its translation is CASTLNRVSYEQFF.

The chain recombines TRBV5-1 with TRBJ2-1; 13 bases fit TRBD2. Germline V gene lookup returns CDR1 SGHRS and CDR2 YFSETQ. Germline trimming cut 2 bases from V and 14 bases from J; bases unmatched to any gene: 7. The CDR3 contains 14 residues. For the CDR3, the DNA is TGCGCCAGCAGCTTACTAGCGGGGGGGCATCCGAAGTTCTTC. Protein product: CASSLLAGGHPKFF.

The V call is TRBV27, the J call TRBJ1-1; weak D call: TRBD1 (6 bases). From germline, CDR1 is MNHEY and CDR2 SMNVEV (reference sequence). The CDR3 length is 13 residues. Trimming took 5 bases from V and 10 from J, leaving 17 bases between them. The CDR3 coding sequence is TGTGCCAGCAGTCCAAGACAGGTTCCGGGAGCTTTCTTT. It encodes CASSPRQVPGAFF.

The V gene is TRBV6-5, the J gene TRBJ2-7, with a possible D match to TRBD2 (5 bases). CDR3 length: 12 residues. Germline V gene lookup returns CDR1 MNHEY and CDR2 SVGAGI. Trimming removed 5 bases from V and 3 bases from J, with 8 bases in between. For the CDR3, the DNA is TGTGCCAGCAGTACCCGGGGCTACGAGCAGTACTTC. It encodes CASSTRGYEQYF.

The chain has TRBV2 and TRBJ2-1, with D possibly being TRBD2 (7 bases). V was cut by 0 bases and J by 8 bases, with 11 bases left in between. The CDR3 runs 14 residues. CDR1 SNHLY and CDR2 FYNNEI come from the germline V gene. The CDR3 spells CASSEAGGAYEQFF. The CDR3 DNA follows: TGTGCCAGCAGTGAAGCGGGGGGGGCGTATGAGCAGTTCTTC.

The chain carries TRBV15 and TRBJ2-1, with a weak D call TRBD1 (6 bases). Trimming stripped 0 bases from V and 6 bases from J, with 9 bases between. In germline, CDR1 is LNHNV, CDR2 YYDKDF (reference sequence). This CDR3 is 14 amino acids long. CDR3 residues: CATSRDRGRNEQFF. The CDR3 DNA sequence: TGTGCCACCAGCAGAGACAGGGGTCGCAATGAGCAGTTCTTC.

This chain connects TRBV9 to TRBJ2-2, with 7 positions matching TRBD2. The CDR3 is 14 residues long. In germline, CDR1 is SGDLS, CDR2 YYNGEE. V shed 3 bases and J 7 bases; nucleotides not matched to a gene: 6. The CDR3 is CASSAGLDGGELFF. The CDR3 DNA reads TGTGCCAGCAGCGCCGGACTAGACGGCGGGGAGCTGTTTTTT.

This sequence joins TRBV7-9 and TRBJ1-1; tentatively, D is TRBD1 (5 bases). The germline V gene encodes CDR1 SEHNR and CDR2 FQNEAQ (reference sequence). The length of the CDR3 is 14 residues. Trimming removed 6 bases at V and 6 bases at J, with 17 bases between. As DNA, the CDR3 is TGTGCCAGCAGTCCCGAGTGGGGGAGGGCTGAAGCTTTCTTT. This codes for CASSPEWGRAEAFF.

J is TRBJ1-6 and V is TRBV28, with 8 bases that match TRBD1. The CDR3 runs 14 residues. V was pared by 3 bases and J by 8 bases, with 3 bases of the junction left unmatched. Germline CDR1 MDHEN, CDR2 SYDVKM. The chain's CDR3 is CASSLTGDYSPLHF. Written as DNA, the CDR3 is TGTGCCAGCAGTTTGACAGGGGATTATTCACCCCTCCACTTT.

The chain joins TRBV7-9 to TRBJ2-5; 10 bases are a match to TRBD2. The CDR3 totals 15 residues. From germline, CDR1 is SEHNR and CDR2 FQNEAQ (reference sequence). Losses at the gene ends were 8 bases for V and 5 bases for J; bases not matched to a gene: 11. The CDR3 spells CASVLELAGVETQYF. CDR3 in DNA: TGTGCCAGCGTTCTGGAGCTAGCGGGGGTTGAGACCCAGTACTTC.

This clone was seen only once. This chain links TRBV19 with TRBJ1-1; no clear D gene. In germline, CDR1 is LNHDA, CDR2 SQIVND (reference sequence). The V gene lost 4 bases and the J gene lost 1 base, with 19 bases spanning the gap. The CDR3 is 17 residues long. The CDR3 DNA reads as TGTGCCAGTAGTACCGATGGTCGAGGGCAGCCGAACACTGAAGCTTTCTTT. Amino acids: CASSTDGRGQPNTEAFF.

DNA of the CDR3: TGTGCCAGCAGCTTAGCGTGGGGGCCAGCGGTGCCAGATACGCAGTATTTT. It is translated as CASSLAWGPAVPDTQYF. This chain links TRBV11-1 with TRBJ2-3; D perhaps matches TRBD1 (6 bases). This CDR3 has 17 amino acids. V lost 0 bases, J lost 4 bases, and 17 bases lay in between. Germline loops: CDR1 SGHAT, CDR2 FQDESV (reference sequence).

This chain joins TRBV2 and TRBJ1-1; 7 bases align to TRBD1. The CDR3 is 13 residues long. Trimming removed 8 bases from V and 5 bases from J; junction bases left unmatched: 8. Germline V gene data show CDR1 as SNHLY and CDR2 as FYNNEI. CDR3 nucleotide sequence: TGTGCCAGCCATGGTCAGGGGGGAACTGAAGCTTTCTTT. It yields the protein CASHGQGGTEAFF.

The J gene is TRBJ1-2, the V gene TRBV6-5, with 9 bases fitting TRBD1. CDR1 is MNHEY, CDR2 SVGAGI, per germline. Trimming at V came to 7 bases and at J to 8 bases, leaving 8 bases not matched to a gene. This CDR3 region has 13 residues. The chain's CDR3 is CASTLGTGLGYTF. In DNA form, the CDR3 reads TGTGCCAGCACCCTAGGGACAGGGCTGGGCTACACCTTC.

The V gene is TRBV7-3, the J gene TRBJ1-1; no definite D call. Trimming took off 0 bases at V and 4 bases at J, with 9 bases between the two ends. This CDR3 is built from 14 residues. Germline V gene sequence: CDR1 SGHTA, CDR2 FQGTGA. The CDR3 loop is CASSLTGRPTEAFF. The CDR3 nucleotides are TGTGCCAGCAGCTTAACAGGGAGGCCCACTGAAGCTTTCTTT.

V and J are TRBV18 and TRBJ2-3; perhaps TRBD2 as D (5 bases). The CDR3 is 13 amino acids. Trimming stripped 3 bases from V and 4 bases from J, with 8 bases between. The germline gives CDR1 KGHSH, CDR2 LQKENI. The CDR3: CASSPPGSDTQYF. In DNA form, the CDR3 reads TGTGCCAGCTCACCTCCGGGGTCAGATACGCAGTATTTT.